A selection of T cell receptor beta chains follows, all from one sample in a study of CD4 T cells in relation to SARS-CoV-2 and coronaviruses. TCRdb's table, derived via immunoSEQ multiplex PCR, lists solely in-frame clones and lacks some. The sample has more than 15,000 clones, 82% seen once. No antigen is known for these receptors. The sequenced material came from CD4+ T cells from PBMCs, cultured in vitro. The receptors stem from a human donor in good health. Each CDR3 is given with its conserved first and last residue. A D gene is named only where the DNA matches it firmly. Clone size appears in some rows only: once, few, many, or a class for an expanded clone.

>TRBV20-1|TRBJ2-1|-|TRBD2
TGCAGTGCTAGTAGCGGGGCCGTCAATGAGCAGTTCTTC
CSASSGAVNEQFF
>TRBV11-2|TRBJ1-4|-|-
TGTGCCAGCAGACTAGGGGCAACTAATGAAAAACTGTTTTTT
CASRLGATNEKLFF
>TRBV5-1|TRBJ2-3|-|TRBD2
TGCGCCAGCAGCCTACACCGGGACTACCGCACAGATACGCAGTATTTT
CASSLHRDYRTDTQYF
>TRBV19|TRBJ2-5|once|-
-
CASSSTSGIQETQYF
>TRBV5-6|TRBJ2-7|-|TRBD2
TGTGCCAGCAGCACGGTAGGCCTAGCGGGAGGGCCGCCCTACGAGCAGTACTTC
CASSTVGLAGGPPYEQYF
>TRBV6-1|TRBJ2-1|-|TRBD2
TGTGCCAGCAGTGACCCCGCGGGACTAGCGGGAGATGAGCAGTTCTTC
CASSDPAGLAGDEQFF
>TRBV9|TRBJ1-2|-|-
TGTGCCAGCACCAAAGACCAGGTCAGTTCCTATGGCTACACCTTC
CASTKDQVSSYGYTF
>TRBV30|TRBJ2-1|-|TRBD1
TGTGCCTGGAGTCCGTCCCTATCGGGACAGGGTTGGACTGAGCAGTTCTTC
CAWSPSLSGQGWTEQFF
>TRBV5-5|TRBJ1-3|-|TRBD1
TGTGCCAGCAGCTTGACGGGACAGGAGAGAAACACCATATATTTT
CASSLTGQERNTIYF
>TRBV5-1|TRBJ2-1|-|-
TGCGCCAGCAGCTCGGACGGAAGCTCCTACAATGAGCAGTTCTTC
CASSSDGSSYNEQFF
>TRBV5-5|TRBJ2-7|-|TRBD1
TGTGCCAGCATCCCCCGGACAGGGGGCCTTCGCCACTACGAGCAGTACTTC
CASIPRTGGLRHYEQYF
>TRBV13|TRBJ2-5|-|TRBD2
TGTGCCAGCAGCCGAGGGAGGGGTGGACAAGAGACCCAGTACTTC
CASSRGRGGQETQYF
>TRBV20-1|TRBJ1-2|-|-
TGCAGTGCTAGTGATGGGTTTGGTGGCTACACCTTC
CSASDGFGGYTF
>TRBV19|TRBJ2-2|-|-
TGTGCCAGTCGCGCTAGCGCGAACACCGGGGAGCTGTTTTTT
CASRASANTGELFF
>TRBV9|TRBJ2-7|-|-
TGTGCCAGCAGCGTAGTCGGGGCTGCTGCGCCCTACGAGCAGTACTTC
CASSVVGAAAPYEQYF
>TRBV7-2|TRBJ2-7|-|TRBD2
TGTGCCAGCAGCTTGGGGACTAGCGGCAACTCCTACGAGCAGTACTTC
CASSLGTSGNSYEQYF